The clone carrying this TCR beta chain showed up just a few times. No conserved phenylalanine or tryptophan ends this CDR3, so it is likely a read error. This record comes from a study of T-cell memory formation after mild COVID-19. 5'RACE, which relied on constant-segment primers, yielded TCR alpha and TCR beta cDNA libraries carrying sample barcodes and UMIs. A single record per CDR3 protein comes from TCRdb applying MiXCR to the 5' RACE reads. This repertoire shows around 65,000 distinct CDR3 sequences, 9.3% found once; its top ten account for around 1.2%. CDR3 size: 13 residues. CDR1 is SGHAT and CDR2 is FQNNGV in the germline V gene. Trimming took off 6 bases at V and 0 bases at J, with 8 bases between the two ends.

Material for sequencing was PBMCs or a T cell subset sorted from them (not recorded which). This clonotype was sampled from a man aged 18 to 30 who had mild COVID-19 (a few samples of this study predate the infection). Cell type and time point are not known. The chain links TRBV11-2 to TRBJ1-1; D remains ambiguous. CDR3 loop: CASSFQVNTEAFL. DNA of the CDR3: TGTGCCAGCAGTTTCCAGGTGAACACTGAAGCTTTCCTT.